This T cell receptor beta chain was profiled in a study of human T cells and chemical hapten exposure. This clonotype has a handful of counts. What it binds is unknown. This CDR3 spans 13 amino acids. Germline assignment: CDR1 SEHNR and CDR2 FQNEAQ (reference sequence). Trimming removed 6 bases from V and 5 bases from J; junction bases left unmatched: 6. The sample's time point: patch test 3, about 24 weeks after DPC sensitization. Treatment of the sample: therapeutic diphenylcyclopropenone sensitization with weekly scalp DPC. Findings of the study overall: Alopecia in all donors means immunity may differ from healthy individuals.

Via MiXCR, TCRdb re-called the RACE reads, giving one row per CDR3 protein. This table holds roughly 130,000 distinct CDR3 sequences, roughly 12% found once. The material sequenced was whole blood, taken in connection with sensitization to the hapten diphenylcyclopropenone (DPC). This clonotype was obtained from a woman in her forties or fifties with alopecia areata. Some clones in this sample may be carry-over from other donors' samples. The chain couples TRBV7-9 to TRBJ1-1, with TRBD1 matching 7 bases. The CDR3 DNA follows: TGTGCCAGCAGGTCGACAGGGAAGACTGAAGCTTTCTTT. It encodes CASRSTGKTEAFF. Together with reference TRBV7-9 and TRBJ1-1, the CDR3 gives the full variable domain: DTGVSQNPRHKITKRGQNVTFRCDPISEHNRLYWYRQTLGQGPEFLTYFQNEAQLEKSRLLSDRFSAERPKGSFSTLEIQRTEQGDSAMYLCASRSTGKTEAFFGQGTRLTVV.